The 26 T cell receptor beta chains listed next were all sequenced from one sample in a study of a mutant IDH1 vaccine in newly diagnosed glioma. TCRdb's copy holds only in-frame clones and misses some; the assay was immunoSEQ multiplex PCR. The sample has around 37,000 clones; roughly three quarters are singletons. The time point denotes: baseline, week 1 (first vaccination visit). The treatment: pre-vaccination baseline after standard-of-care therapy. This specimen was PBMCs, taken from a glioma patient treated with radiotherapy, temozolomide or both. Receptor source: a man in his forties with glioma. Some clones in this sample may be carry-over from other donors' samples.

V and J are TRBV30 and TRBJ2-7; no clear D. CDR3 length: 14 amino acids. Trimming shortened V by 0 bases and J by 3 bases, and 12 bases separated the two germline ends. Per the germline V gene, CDR1 is GTSNPN and CDR2 is SVGIG (reference sequence). The CDR3: CAWSVLAEYYEQYF. DNA of the CDR3: TGTGCCTGGAGTGTACTGGCAGAATACTACGAGCAGTACTTC.

V and J are TRBV29-1 and TRBJ1-3; 7 nucleotides line up with TRBD1. The CDR3 is 15 amino acids. The trim removed 7 bases at V and 2 bases at J, leaving 11 bases unmatched. The V gene's germline CDR1 is SQVTM and CDR2 ANQGSEA. In DNA, the CDR3 is TGCAGCGGCGCATCCAGGGGGAAAGCTGGAAACACCATATATTTT. Translating gives CSGASRGKAGNTIYF.

The genes are TRBV7-9 and TRBJ1-6; D call uncertain. From germline, CDR1 is SEHNR and CDR2 FQNEAQ (reference sequence). Deletions cut 3 bases from V and 7 bases from J, with 10 bases between. The CDR3 totals 14 residues. The CDR3 sequence: CASSFERTNSPLHF. The CDR3 bases are TGTGCCAGCAGCTTCGAACGGACGAATTCACCCCTCCACTTT.

The chain links TRBV25-1 to TRBJ1-5; the match to TRBD1 covers 9 bases. V lost 5 bases and J lost 3; bases outside the gene matches: 11. The germline V gene encodes CDR1 MGHDK and CDR2 SYGVNS. This CDR3 has 17 amino acids. This chain's CDR3 is CASSPNAGTGINQPQHF. In DNA form, the CDR3 reads TGTGCCAGCAGTCCGAACGCTGGGACAGGGATCAATCAGCCCCAGCATTTT.

This clone was observed a single time. The chain employs TRBV2 and TRBJ2-5, with 11 bases identical to TRBD2. The CDR3 extends over 15 amino acids. CDR1 is SNHLY and CDR2 is FYNNEI in the germline V gene. J was trimmed by 4 bases and V by 1 base; bases with no gene match: 2. This CDR3 reads CASSEVLAGVETQYF. In DNA, the CDR3 is TGTGCCAGCAGTGAAGTACTAGCGGGGGTAGAGACCCAGTACTTC.

Relative to its sample, this clone is medium-sized (0.01 to 0.1%). This chain links TRBV2 with TRBJ2-7, with D possibly TRBD1 on 6 matching bases. Germline V gene sequence: CDR1 SNHLY, CDR2 FYNNEI. Deletions cut 0 bases from V and 4 bases from J, with 13 bases between. This CDR3 region has 15 residues. The CDR3 DNA follows: TGTGCCAGCAGTGAAGCTCGGGAACAGGGTTACGAGCAGTACTTC. Translating gives CASSEAREQGYEQYF.

The chain joins TRBV6-5 to TRBJ1-5, with a tentative D call TRBD1 (5 bases). The CDR3 is 13 amino acids. V shed 6 bases and J shed 7 bases, with 13 bases lying between them. Germline V lookup: CDR1 MNHEY, CDR2 SVGAGI. The CDR3 nucleotides read TGTGCCAGCAGCCCAGGGTATTTGCAGCCCCAGCATTTT. Residues: CASSPGYLQPQHF.

This clone has only a few counts. This chain joins TRBV10-2 and TRBJ2-1; a possible D gene is TRBD2 (5 bases). CDR3 size: 14 residues. Germline CDR1 is WSHSY and CDR2 is SAAADI. The ends were cut back, 4 bases at V and 6 bases at J, with 13 bases in the middle. For the CDR3, the DNA is TGCGCCAGCAGTGCCGGGGTGGTCGGCAATGAGCAGTTCTTC. It yields the protein CASSAGVVGNEQFF.

This clone was detected a few times. V and J are TRBV25-1 and TRBJ1-1; D call uncertain. Germline V lookup: CDR1 MGHDK, CDR2 SYGVNS. CDR3 length: 11 amino acids. V lost 8 bases and J 1 base, leaving 5 bases between the germline ends. The CDR3 reads CASAWNTEAFF. In DNA, the CDR3 is TGTGCCAGCGCTTGGAACACTGAAGCTTTCTTT.

The rearrangement links TRBV18 to TRBJ2-3; 12 positions agree with TRBD2. Germline values: CDR1 KGHSH, CDR2 LQKENI. V lost 3 bases, J lost 6 bases, and 7 bases stayed unmatched. CDR3 length equals 16 residues. The CDR3, as DNA: TGTGCCAGCTCACCCGGACTAGCGGGAATTGGGGATACGCAGTATTTT. It translates to CASSPGLAGIGDTQYF.

This clone showed up just once. The chain combines TRBV7-9 with TRBJ1-4; 7 bases match TRBD1. The CDR3 extends over 16 amino acids. The germline V gene encodes CDR1 SEHNR and CDR2 FQNEAQ (reference sequence). V was pared by 5 bases and J by 8 bases, with 14 bases of the junction left unmatched. The CDR3 DNA is TGTGCCAGCAGCGCCCCAGGGGGGGCCCGGGACGAAAAACTGTTTTTT. Translation: CASSAPGGARDEKLFF.

This clone was recorded once. V usage is TRBV6-1 and J usage is TRBJ2-1; D ambiguous. Germline V gene data show CDR1 as MNHNS and CDR2 as SASEGT. There are 15 residues in the CDR3. V dropped 4 bases and J dropped 1 base, with 11 bases sitting between them. In DNA, the CDR3 is TGTGCCAGCAGTGGCCGTTGGGGATCCTACAATGAGCAGTTCTTC. Amino acids: CASSGRWGSYNEQFF.

The J gene is TRBJ1-2, the V gene TRBV4-2, with TRBD1 matching over 9 bases. The V and J ends lost 3 bases and 8 bases, in that order; junction bases with no gene match: 7. The V gene's germline CDR1 is LGHNA and CDR2 YNFKEQ. CDR3 size: 14 residues. The CDR3 here is CASSHTGGSGGYTF. CDR3 coding DNA: TGTGCCAGCAGCCATACAGGGGGCTCCGGCGGCTACACCTTC.

The rearrangement joins TRBV19 to TRBJ1-4; the match to TRBD1 covers 8 bases. The germline V gene encodes CDR1 LNHDA and CDR2 SQIVND (reference sequence). CDR3 length: 15 amino acids. The J segment lost 7 bases and the V segment lost 1 base, leaving 5 bases of the junction unmatched. The CDR3 DNA follows: TGTGCCAGTAGTATAGGTTCAGGGGGCGGTGAAAAACTGTTTTTT. Translated: CASSIGSGGGEKLFF. Variable domain in full (rest from reference TRBV19 and TRBJ1-4): DGGITQSPKYLFRKEGQNVTLSCEQNLNHDAMYWYRQDPGQGLRLIYYSQIVNDFQKGDIAEGYSVSREKKESFPLTVTSAQKNPTAFYLCASSIGSGGGEKLFFGSGTQLSVL.

This clone was detected a few times. V and J are TRBV14 and TRBJ2-6; 9 bases fit TRBD2. V gave up 6 bases and J gave up 0 bases; unmatched junction bases: 9. The CDR3 length is 18 residues. Germline V gene lookup returns CDR1 SGHDN and CDR2 FVKESK. The CDR3 loop reads CASRPSQGLASGANVLTF. In DNA, the CDR3 is TGTGCCAGCAGACCTTCTCAGGGACTAGCCTCTGGGGCCAACGTCCTGACTTTC.

This clone was seen once. V gene TRBV13 combines with J gene TRBJ1-2; 11 bases match TRBD1. V shed 4 bases and J 5 bases; nucleotides not matched to a gene: 6. This CDR3 comprises 15 residues. Germline V gene lookup returns CDR1 PRHDT and CDR2 FYEKMQ (reference sequence). CDR3 in amino acids: CASSWRGQGAYGYTF. The CDR3 DNA follows: TGTGCCAGCAGCTGGCGTGGACAGGGGGCATATGGCTACACCTTC.

This chain links TRBV10-3 with TRBJ2-3; possibly TRBD2 for D (6 bases). The CDR3 runs to 14 residues. Between the trimmed V and J ends, which lost 8 bases and 0 bases, there was a span of 12 bases. CDR1 is ENHRY, CDR2 SYGVKD, per germline. CDR3 protein: CAIGRGGSTDTQYF. Here the CDR3 DNA reads TGTGCCATCGGGCGAGGAGGGAGCACAGATACGCAGTATTTT.

The rearrangement joins TRBV7-2 to TRBJ2-3; 9 bases fit TRBD2. The CDR3 contains 17 residues. The germline gives CDR1 SGHTA, CDR2 FQGNSA. The ends lost 0 bases at V and 6 bases at J; junction bases unmatched: 10. The CDR3, as DNA: TGTGCCAGCAGCTTAGCGCCAGGGCGGGGGGGCCCTGATACGCAGTATTTT. Protein: CASSLAPGRGGPDTQYF.

V usage is TRBV2 and J usage is TRBJ2-1, with D unclear. Trimming removed 4 bases from V and 3 bases from J, with 7 bases in between. CDR3 size: 13 residues. CDR1 is SNHLY and CDR2 is FYNNEI in the germline V gene. CDR3 sequence: CASSASDYNEQFF. The CDR3 DNA is TGTGCCAGCAGTGCTTCTGACTACAATGAGCAGTTCTTC.

The chain joins TRBV21-1 to TRBJ2-7; TRBD1, as called in the table, went unchecked against the DNA. TRBV21-1 is annotated as a pseudogene. The CDR3 has 15 residues. CDR3 loop: CASSGRDRGRYEQYF. The CDR3 DNA is TGTGCCAGCAGCGGCCGGGACAGGGGGCGCTACGAGCAGTACTTC.

The chain has TRBV7-6 and TRBJ1-3; D is perhaps TRBD1 (5 bases). The CDR3 has 15 amino acids. Deletions cut 1 base from V and 0 bases from J, with 7 bases between. Per germline, CDR1 SGHVS and CDR2 FNYEAQ. The CDR3 loop reads CASSLGQLSGNTIYF. As DNA, the CDR3 is TGTGCCAGCAGCTTAGGACAGCTCTCTGGAAACACCATATATTTT.

In this sample, this clone turned up a few times. CDR3 region: CAWSVLDTEAFF. Here the CDR3 DNA reads TGTGCCTGGAGTGTACTAGACACTGAAGCTTTCTTT. This chain joins TRBV30 and TRBJ1-1, with no clear D. V was pared by 0 bases and J by 3 bases, with 5 bases between. Germline loops: CDR1 GTSNPN, CDR2 SVGIG (reference sequence). The CDR3 contains 12 residues.

The chain uses TRBV5-4 and TRBJ1-3, with TRBD1 as a possible D gene (5 bases). V shed 0 bases and J shed 0 bases, with 13 bases lying between them. Germline-derived CDR1 and CDR2 are SGHNT and YYREEE (reference sequence). This CDR3 region has 17 residues. CDR3 nucleotide sequence: TGTGCCAGCAGCTTGGGGGGGGGATTTCTCTCTGGAAACACCATATATTTT. This translates into CASSLGGGFLSGNTIYF.

This clone was detected only a few times. The chain employs TRBV5-6 and TRBJ1-1; no clear D gene. Germline V gene data show CDR1 as SGHDT and CDR2 as YYEEEE. The CDR3 covers 13 residues. V lost 4 bases to trimming and J lost 4 bases, with 11 bases between them. The DNA of the CDR3 is TGTGCCAGCAGCCCCTGGAGTGGCACTGAAGCTTTCTTT. This gives the protein CASSPWSGTEAFF.

This chain connects TRBV9 to TRBJ1-6; 7 positions match TRBD1. CDR1 is SGDLS and CDR2 is YYNGEE in the germline V gene. The CDR3 is made up of 17 amino acids. The trim removed 2 bases at V and 1 base at J, leaving 6 bases unmatched. The CDR3 DNA sequence: TGTGCCAGCAGCGTGTCTCCGGGACAGTCCTATAATTCACCCCTCCACTTT. Residues: CASSVSPGQSYNSPLHF.

The V call is TRBV5-1, the J call TRBJ2-7; D call uncertain. V was shortened by 0 bases and J by 0 bases, with 7 bases between the two germline ends. The CDR3 sequence is 14 residues long. Germline V gene lookup returns CDR1 SGHRS and CDR2 YFSETQ. DNA for the CDR3: TGCGCCAGCAGCTTGGTAGGATTCTCCTACGAGCAGTACTTC. Protein product: CASSLVGFSYEQYF.